These T cell receptor beta chains were read from a single sample in a study of tumor-infiltrating lymphocytes in localized non-small cell lung cancer. Produced via immunoSEQ multiplex PCR; TCRdb's table is partial and in-frame only. The sample yields roughly 5,800 clones, approximately 64% seen once. Sequencing was done on a sample of uninvolved lung tissue not adjacent to the tumor. These receptor sequences come from a human donor with non-small cell lung cancer. CDR3s include the opening cysteine and the closing phenylalanine or tryptophan. A D gene is named only where the DNA matches it firmly. Size is omitted from some rows. Given values are once, few, many or a class for expanded clones.

CDR3aa: CASSPPPGLLYNEQFF
CDR3nt: TGCGCCAGCAGCCCTCCGCCGGGACTACTCTACAATGAGCAGTTCTTC
abundance: few
d_gene: TRBD2
v_gene: TRBV4-1
j_gene: TRBJ2-1

CDR3aa: CASSYSAGPYEQYF
CDR3nt: TGTGCCAGCAGTTACTCGGCTGGGCCCTACGAGCAGTACTTC
abundance: few
d_gene: .
v_gene: TRBV6-5
j_gene: TRBJ2-7

CDR3aa: CASSIRAGTFGEQYF
CDR3nt: TGTGCCAGTAGTATCCGGGCGGGTACCTTTGGAGAGCAGTACTTC
abundance: few
d_gene: .
v_gene: TRBV19
j_gene: TRBJ2-7

CDR3aa: CASSFGGKDEQYF
CDR3nt: TGTGCCAGCAGCTTTGGGGGGAAGGACGAGCAGTACTTC
abundance: .
d_gene: .
v_gene: TRBV7-9
j_gene: TRBJ2-7

CDR3aa: CSASPNYGYTF
CDR3nt: TGCAGTGCTAGTCCTAACTATGGCTACACCTTC
abundance: .
d_gene: .
v_gene: TRBV20-1
j_gene: TRBJ1-2

CDR3aa: CASVSGRAEQETQYF
CDR3nt: TGTGCCAGCGTGAGCGGGAGGGCCGAACAAGAGACCCAGTACTTC
abundance: .
d_gene: TRBD2
v_gene: TRBV6-6
j_gene: TRBJ2-5

CDR3aa: CASSFTGGANTEAFF
CDR3nt: TGTGCCAGCAGTTTCACCGGGGGGGCGAACACTGAAGCTTTCTTT
abundance: .
d_gene: .
v_gene: TRBV6-5
j_gene: TRBJ1-1

CDR3aa: CAWTPRPGDYGYTF
CDR3nt: TGTGCCTGGACCCCCCGACCCGGGGACTATGGCTACACCTTC
abundance: .
d_gene: .
v_gene: TRBV30
j_gene: TRBJ1-2

CDR3aa: CASSRTGTGFDEQYF
CDR3nt: TGTGCCAGTAGTAGGACTGGGACAGGGTTTGACGAGCAGTACTTC
abundance: .
d_gene: TRBD1
v_gene: TRBV19
j_gene: TRBJ2-7

CDR3aa: CASSREGGYQETQYF
CDR3nt: TGTGCCAGCTCCCGAGAGGGTGGGTACCAAGAGACCCAGTACTTC
abundance: .
d_gene: .
v_gene: TRBV7-2
j_gene: TRBJ2-5

CDR3aa: CAISEYPRQGRFDTQYF
CDR3nt: TGTGCCATCAGTGAGTACCCGCGGCAGGGGCGTTTCGATACGCAGTATTTT
abundance: few
d_gene: .
v_gene: TRBV10-3
j_gene: TRBJ2-3

CDR3aa: CASSDPSGINEQFF
CDR3nt: TGTGCCAGCAGTGACCCTAGCGGGATCAATGAGCAGTTCTTC
abundance: .
d_gene: TRBD2
v_gene: TRBV2
j_gene: TRBJ2-1

CDR3aa: CARGDRGYATQYF
CDR3nt: TGTGCCCGGGGGGACAGGGGTTATGCGACCCAGTACTTC
abundance: .
d_gene: TRBD1
v_gene: TRBV25-1
j_gene: TRBJ2-5

CDR3aa: CASSLDPPAEEGHGYTF
CDR3nt: TGTGCCAGCAGCTTAGACCCCCCGGCAGAGGAGGGTCATGGCTACACCTTC
abundance: .
d_gene: .
v_gene: TRBV7-6
j_gene: TRBJ1-2

CDR3aa: CASSVASDRELFF
CDR3nt: TGTGCCAGCAGCGTAGCTTCGGACAGGGAACTGTTTTTT
abundance: medium-sized
d_gene: TRBD1
v_gene: TRBV9
j_gene: TRBJ1-4

CDR3aa: CSVGQNTEAFF
CDR3nt: TGCAGCGTGGGACAGAACACTGAAGCTTTCTTT
abundance: .
d_gene: .
v_gene: TRBV29-1
j_gene: TRBJ1-1

CDR3aa: CASSPLLAARGEQYF
CDR3nt: TGTGCCAGCAGCCCCCTTTTGGCCGCGAGGGGCGAGCAGTACTTC
abundance: .
d_gene: .
v_gene: TRBV9
j_gene: TRBJ2-7

CDR3aa: CASSPGRVNQPQHF
CDR3nt: TGCGCCAGCAGCCCCGGCAGGGTCAATCAGCCCCAGCATTTT
abundance: .
d_gene: .
v_gene: TRBV4-3
j_gene: TRBJ1-5

CDR3aa: CASSETQGSTGELFF
CDR3nt: TGTGCCAGCAGTGAAACCCAGGGAAGTACCGGGGAGCTGTTTTTT
abundance: once
d_gene: .
v_gene: TRBV6-1
j_gene: TRBJ2-2

CDR3aa: CASSQLAGGYNEQFF
CDR3nt: TGCGCCAGCAGCCAGCTAGCGGGAGGCTACAATGAGCAGTTCTTC
abundance: .
d_gene: TRBD2
v_gene: TRBV4-1
j_gene: TRBJ2-1

CDR3aa: CASGSMRTEAFF
CDR3nt: TGTGCCAGCGGATCGATGCGCACTGAAGCTTTCTTT
abundance: few
d_gene: .
v_gene: TRBV28
j_gene: TRBJ1-1

CDR3aa: CAWSVGGGNEKLFF
CDR3nt: TGTGCCTGGAGTGTGGGAGGGGGGAATGAAAAACTGTTTTTT
abundance: .
d_gene: .
v_gene: TRBV30
j_gene: TRBJ1-4

CDR3aa: CASSLTGGPTDTQYF
CDR3nt: TGTGCCAGCAGTTTAACGGGAGGGCCTACAGATACGCAGTATTTT
abundance: few
d_gene: TRBD2
v_gene: TRBV28
j_gene: TRBJ2-3

CDR3aa: CASSSRGRNGNTIYF
CDR3nt: TGTGCCAGCAGCTCCAGGGGGCGCAATGGAAACACCATATATTTT
abundance: .
d_gene: TRBD1
v_gene: TRBV7-2
j_gene: TRBJ1-3

CDR3aa: CASSFGQGLETQYF
CDR3nt: TGCGCCAGCAGCTTCGGACAGGGGCTCGAGACCCAGTACTTC
abundance: .
d_gene: TRBD1
v_gene: TRBV5-1
j_gene: TRBJ2-5

CDR3aa: CASSLSPRWLNEQYF
CDR3nt: TGTGCCAGCAGTTTGTCCCCTAGGTGGTTGAACGAGCAGTACTTC
abundance: .
d_gene: .
v_gene: TRBV6-5
j_gene: TRBJ2-7

CDR3aa: CSAALSGITSEQYF
CDR3nt: TGCAGCGCGGCCCTTAGCGGGATCACTTCCGAGCAGTACTTC
abundance: .
d_gene: TRBD2
v_gene: TRBV29-1
j_gene: TRBJ2-7

CDR3aa: CASSGTSWSTDTQYF
CDR3nt: TGTGCCAGCAGTGGGACCTCATGGAGCACAGATACGCAGTATTTT
abundance: medium-sized
d_gene: .
v_gene: TRBV6-5
j_gene: TRBJ2-3

CDR3aa: CSVYRGTNYGYTF
CDR3nt: TGCAGCGTTTACAGGGGGACAAACTATGGCTACACCTTC
abundance: .
d_gene: TRBD1
v_gene: TRBV29-1
j_gene: TRBJ1-2

CDR3aa: CASREAYEQYF
CDR3nt: TGTGCCAGCCGCGAGGCCTACGAGCAGTACTTC
abundance: .
d_gene: .
v_gene: TRBV7-3
j_gene: TRBJ2-7

CDR3aa: CASSDKSVNRGPADTQYF
CDR3nt: TGTGCCAGCAGTGATAAGTCGGTGAACAGGGGACCCGCAGATACGCAGTATTTT
abundance: .
d_gene: TRBD1
v_gene: TRBV2
j_gene: TRBJ2-3

CDR3aa: CASIRNTEAFF
CDR3nt: TGTGCCAGCATTCGGAACACTGAAGCTTTCTTT
abundance: few
d_gene: .
v_gene: TRBV6-5
j_gene: TRBJ1-1

CDR3aa: CASSEGGYQETQYF
CDR3nt: TGTGCCAGCAGTGAAGGCGGGTACCAAGAGACCCAGTACTTC
abundance: few
d_gene: .
v_gene: TRBV25-1
j_gene: TRBJ2-5

CDR3aa: CASSALSGANVLTF
CDR3nt: TGTGCCAGCAGTGCACTATCTGGGGCCAACGTCCTGACTTTC
abundance: .
d_gene: .
v_gene: TRBV6-4
j_gene: TRBJ2-6

CDR3aa: CASSVATSGYNEQFF
CDR3nt: TGTGCCAGCAGCGTAGCGACTAGCGGTTACAATGAGCAGTTCTTC
abundance: .
d_gene: TRBD2
v_gene: TRBV6-1
j_gene: TRBJ2-1